This entry is about one T cell receptor beta chain. The sample comes from a study of control samples from healthy donors and cancer patients. TCRdb's copy holds only in-frame clones and misses some; the assay was immunoSEQ multiplex PCR. The table includes about 100,000 clones, more than 80% detected once. Germline V gene data show CDR1 as LNHDA and CDR2 as SQIVND (reference sequence). The CDR3 sequence is 14 residues long. Trimming took 5 bases from V and 7 from J, leaving 17 bases between them. The chain is built from TRBV19 and TRBJ1-1, with a possible D match to TRBD1 (5 bases). The receptor comes from a man between 18 and 29 years old in good health. The sequencing input was blood. DNA of the CDR3: TGTGCCAGTAGTTCACCCCCGGGGCAGGATGAAGCTTTCTTT. Translating it yields CASSSPPGQDEAFF.